Reported below is one T cell receptor (beta chain). The sample belongs to a study of blood T cell repertoires in COVID-19. CDR1 and CDR2 from the germline V gene are SGHNT and YENEEA. The CDR3 consists of 12 residues. Trimming removed 6 bases from V and 5 bases from J, with 10 bases in between. Participants were aged 18 to 89 years, lived in 25 or so US areas, and enrolled virtually. Assay used: immunoSEQ multiplex PCR; TCRdb lists only in-frame clones, some missing. Among a few hundred thousand clones listed, less than 95% were seen once. The material sequenced was PBMCs or T cells enriched from blood (not recorded which). The gene calls are TRBV11-3 and TRBJ1-1; no firm D call. The receptor's source is a man younger than 30 who had recovered from COVID-19. CDR3 protein: CASRSLKTEAFF. The CDR3 DNA reads TGTGCCAGCAGATCACTCAAGACTGAAGCTTTCTTT.